The 8 T cell receptor beta chains presented below share a single source sample, sequenced in a study of metastatic and nonmetastatic thyroid tumors. TCRdb re-clonotyped the PCR reads via MiXCR. The sample holds about 27,000 clones, approximately 16% seen once. Each patient went into thyroid surgery without having received any treatment. Sequenced: blood. These receptors originate from a male donor with papillary thyroid cancer or a benign thyroid nodule (not recorded which). Some clones in this sample may be carry-over from other donors' samples.

The sample holds a few counts of this clone. This chain connects TRBV27 to TRBJ2-6; D is uncertain. V dropped 2 bases and J dropped 0 bases, with 8 bases sitting between them. CDR3 length: 16 residues. Germline V gene lookup returns CDR1 MNHEY and CDR2 SMNVEV (reference sequence). This CDR3 reads CASSLNWVSGANVLTF. CDR3 sequence (DNA): TGTGCCAGCAGTTTAAATTGGGTCTCTGGGGCCAACGTCCTGACTTTC.

The table lists this clone with many counts. This chain links TRBV6-1 with TRBJ2-3, with D maybe TRBD1 (5 bases). The germline CDR1 and CDR2 sequences are MNHNS and SASEGT. V lost 7 bases to trimming and J lost 1 base, with 12 bases between them. CDR3 size: 14 residues. For the CDR3, the DNA is TGTGCCAGCAACTCCTTAGGGGGCACAGATACGCAGTATTTT. Translating it yields CASNSLGGTDTQYF.

The table lists this clone with many counts. The V call is TRBV2, the J call TRBJ1-2; 8 nucleotides align to TRBD1. CDR1 SNHLY and CDR2 FYNNEI come from the germline V gene. Trimming removed 8 bases from V and 4 bases from J; junction bases left unmatched: 3. The CDR3 consists of 12 residues. The CDR3 reads CASGQGIYGYTF. CDR3 nucleotides: TGTGCCAGCGGACAGGGTATCTATGGCTACACCTTC.

This clone was counted between two and nine times. The chain couples TRBV19 to TRBJ2-7; perhaps TRBD2 as D (6 bases). CDR1 is LNHDA, CDR2 SQIVND, per germline (reference sequence). The CDR3 is 15 amino acids. V was pared by 4 bases and J by 0 bases, with 13 bases between. CDR3 residues: CASSRTTGPSYEQYF. In DNA, the CDR3 is TGTGCCAGTAGTAGGACTACTGGCCCCTCCTACGAGCAGTACTTC.

This clone showed up just a few times. The chain couples TRBV5-1 to TRBJ1-1; D not resolved. Trimming stripped 0 bases from V and 1 base from J, with 10 bases between. This CDR3 spans 15 amino acids. From germline, CDR1 is SGHRS and CDR2 YFSETQ. This CDR3 reads CASSLVGWGNTEAFF. In nucleotides, the CDR3 is TGCGCCAGCAGCTTGGTGGGTTGGGGGAACACTGAAGCTTTCTTT.

This clone was seen at least ten times. The rearrangement joins TRBV18 to TRBJ1-3; no clear D gene. The CDR3 consists of 13 residues. Germline V lookup: CDR1 KGHSH, CDR2 LQKENI. Deletions cut 6 bases from V and 0 bases from J, with 6 bases between. CDR3 loop: CASSASSGNTIYF. DNA for the CDR3: TGTGCCAGCTCTGCGAGCTCTGGAAACACCATATATTTT.

Concerning this clone: Germline is not matched at one junction end, which may reflect a read error. V is TRBV19 and J is TRBJ1-5; the D gene is possibly TRBD1 (6 bases). The CDR3 loop spans 17 amino acids. The V gene's germline CDR1 is LNHDA and CDR2 SQIVND (reference sequence). The CDR3 spells CASTLYVWTAFNQPHHF. CDR3 DNA: TGTGCCAGTACCCTATACGTCTGGACAGCGTTCAATCAGCCCCATCATTTT.

This clone was observed a handful of times. A read error may produce the germline difference seen at one junction end. This CDR3 is CSAAGGGPLGRTEAFF. CDR3 bases: TGCAGTGCAGCTGGGGGGGGACCCCTAGGGAGGACTGAAGCTTTCTTC. V usage is TRBV20-1 and J usage is TRBJ1-1, with a weak D call TRBD1 (5 bases). Germline V CDR1 and CDR2: DFQATT, SNEGSKA (reference sequence). This CDR3 comprises 16 residues.